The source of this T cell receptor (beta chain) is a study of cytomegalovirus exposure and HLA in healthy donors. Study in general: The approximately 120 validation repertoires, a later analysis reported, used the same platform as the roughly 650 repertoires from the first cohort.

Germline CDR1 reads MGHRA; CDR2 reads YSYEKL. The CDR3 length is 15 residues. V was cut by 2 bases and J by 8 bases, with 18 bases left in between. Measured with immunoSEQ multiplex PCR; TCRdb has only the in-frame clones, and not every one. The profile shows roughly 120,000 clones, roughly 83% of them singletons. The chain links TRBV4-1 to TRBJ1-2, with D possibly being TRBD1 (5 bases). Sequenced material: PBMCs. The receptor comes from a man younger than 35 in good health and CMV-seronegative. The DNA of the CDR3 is TGCGCCAGCAGCCAAACTTCTTCGGGGGTGGTCGGCTACACCTTC. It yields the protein CASSQTSSGVVGYTF.